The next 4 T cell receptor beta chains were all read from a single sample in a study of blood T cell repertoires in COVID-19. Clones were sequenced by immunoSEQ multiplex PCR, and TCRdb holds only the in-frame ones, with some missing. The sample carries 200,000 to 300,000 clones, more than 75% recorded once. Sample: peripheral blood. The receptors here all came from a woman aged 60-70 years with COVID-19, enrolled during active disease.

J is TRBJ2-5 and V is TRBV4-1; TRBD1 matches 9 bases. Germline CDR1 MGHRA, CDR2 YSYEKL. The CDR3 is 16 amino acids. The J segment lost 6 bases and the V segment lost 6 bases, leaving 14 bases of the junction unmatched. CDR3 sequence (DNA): TGCGCCAGCAGTCGGTCGGGACAGGGAACTATGAAGACCCAGTACTTC. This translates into CASSRSGQGTMKTQYF.

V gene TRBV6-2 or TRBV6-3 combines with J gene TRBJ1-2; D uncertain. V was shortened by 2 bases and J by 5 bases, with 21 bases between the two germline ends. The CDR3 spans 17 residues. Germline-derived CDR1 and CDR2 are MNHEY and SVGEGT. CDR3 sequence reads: CASSYPIVGPGRYGYTF. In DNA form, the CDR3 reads TGTGCCAGCAGTTACCCCATTGTCGGGCCCGGGAGGTATGGCTACACCTTC.

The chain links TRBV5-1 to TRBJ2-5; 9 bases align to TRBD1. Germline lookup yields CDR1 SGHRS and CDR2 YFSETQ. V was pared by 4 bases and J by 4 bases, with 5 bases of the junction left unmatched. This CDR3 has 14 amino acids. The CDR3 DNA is TGCGCCAGCAGCATGGACAGGGGACGAGAGACCCAGTACTTC. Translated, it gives CASSMDRGRETQYF.

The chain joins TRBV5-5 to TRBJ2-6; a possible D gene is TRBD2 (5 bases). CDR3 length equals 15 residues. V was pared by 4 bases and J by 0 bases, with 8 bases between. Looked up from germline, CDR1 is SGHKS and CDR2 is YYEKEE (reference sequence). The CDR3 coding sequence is TGTGCCAGCAGCACCGAGGGCTCTGGGGCCAACGTCCTGACTTTC. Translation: CASSTEGSGANVLTF.